This T cell receptor (beta chain) was retrieved from a study of blood T cell repertoires in COVID-19 (TCRdb year 2020). General notes on the study: Collaborator samples came from the United States, Italy and Spain and covered acute and convalescent phases of COVID-19. The prospective study material was composed of cDNA or gDNA derived from T cells, B-cell-depleted T cells, or PBMCs. Deeply sampled blood TCRbeta repertoires from subjects exposed to, actively infected with, or recovered from COVID-19 were included in the dataset. A freely available public database, intended as a resource for researchers studying the immune response to SARS-CoV-2, is where the repertoires were released. Samples came from the ongoing ImmuneRACE study (first 160 participants) plus 1,254 subjects from 6 global collaborators. A de-identified subject ID, COVID-19 status, age in years and sex were almost always included in the sample metadata. HLA class I and class II types, where available, came from metadata supplied by the sample provider rather than from assay-based typing.

Overall study outcomes, separate from this receptor: Clinical and demographic metadata were provided uncurated, with the amount varying by source and participant.

The immunoSEQ Assay, a bias-controlled multiplex PCR, was used to amplify TCRbeta CDR3 regions from genomic DNA. As for the original processing: The number of nucleated cells in each sample was estimated by amplification of reference gene primers within the assay. Sequence reads were collapsed and filtered to measure the absolute abundance of every unique TCRbeta CDR3 rearrangement. For each sample, productive Simpson clonality was calculated as the square root of Simpson's diversity index across productive rearrangements. The immuneACCESS repertoire file appears here via TCRdb, limited to in-frame rearrangements. These files lack a portion of the clones; in checked studies, under half of the deficit traces to unresolved V genes, and the cause of the others is not known. V and J calls and clone size are given by that table; D and trimming were obtained from the DNA. This sample is represented by 200,000 to 250,000 clones; around 86% of them were singletons. The ten largest account for approximately 9% of the sample.

Participants in the prospective study were aged roughly 18 to 100 years, lived in 20 to 30 United States geographic areas, and enrolled through a virtual design. In the prospective study, cohorts were assigned on the basis of participant-reported clinical history obtained from a screening survey and a study questionnaire. Each participant in the prospective study had whole blood, serum and a nasopharyngeal or oropharyngeal swab collected by mobile phlebotomists. Additional blood draws and questionnaires over an approximately two-month period could optionally be provided by prospective study participants. Before DNA extraction, blood samples from the prospective study were shipped at room temperature or frozen. Comments on this clone: Its antigen is currently not known. No clone much larger than this one lies a single base away; base qualities are absent.

The CDR3, cysteine through phenylalanine, is 13 amino acids long. Just the 39-base CDR3 DNA is kept, in frame starting at base 1. V gives up 2 bases and J gives up 10 bases, and the segment between their germline ends measures 14 bases. CDR1 and CDR2 were assigned from the germline V gene (reference sequence) as LGHDT and YNNKEL. Sequenced input: PBMCs or T cells enriched from blood (not recorded which). The sequence derives from a woman aged 50 to 60 with acute COVID-19. Recombination joined TRBV3-1 (or the pseudogene TRBV3-2) with TRBJ1-1; TRBD1 is a possible D gene, resting on 6 matching bases. The CDR3 protein: CASSQQGGGRAFF. The DNA reads TGTGCCAGCAGCCAACAGGGAGGGGGGCGAGCTTTCTTT.